This T cell receptor beta chain was captured in a study of a mutant IDH1 vaccine in newly diagnosed glioma. Assay: immunoSEQ multiplex PCR; the TCRdb copy retains only in-frame clones and omits some. The table lists some 60,000 clones, less than 85% of them singletons, with 3% to 4% in the top ten. Time point in this sample: week 11, during vaccination. In every dose of vaccine, 300 ug of mutant IDH1 20-mer peptide was given alongside topical imiquimod. This clone was recorded once. Its target is unknown. V gave up 4 bases and J gave up 4 bases, with 19 bases separating them. The CDR3 contains 16 residues. Germline V gives CDR1 SGDLS, CDR2 YYNGEE.

The V and J genes are TRBV9 and TRBJ2-3, with D perhaps given as TRBD1 or TRBD2 (6 bases each). This receptor was taken from a man aged 25-45 years with glioma. Here the sequenced sample was PBMCs, taken from a glioma patient whose treatment included an IDH1 peptide vaccine. The CDR3 DNA reads TGTGCCAGCAGCCCTCGAGGGGGGTTCTTTCCAGATACGCAGTATTTT. Its protein product is CASSPRGGFFPDTQYF.